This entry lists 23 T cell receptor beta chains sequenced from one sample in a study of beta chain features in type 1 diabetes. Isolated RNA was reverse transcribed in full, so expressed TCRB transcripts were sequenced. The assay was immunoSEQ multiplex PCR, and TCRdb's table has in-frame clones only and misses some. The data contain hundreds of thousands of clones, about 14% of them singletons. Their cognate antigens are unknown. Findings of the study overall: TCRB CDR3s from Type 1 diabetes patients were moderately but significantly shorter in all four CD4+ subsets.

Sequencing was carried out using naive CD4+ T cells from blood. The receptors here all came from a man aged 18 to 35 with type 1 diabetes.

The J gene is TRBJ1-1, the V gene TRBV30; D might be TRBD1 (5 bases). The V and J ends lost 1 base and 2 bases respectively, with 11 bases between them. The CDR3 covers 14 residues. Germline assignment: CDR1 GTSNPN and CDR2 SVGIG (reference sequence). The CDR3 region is CAWSGGLVNTEAFF. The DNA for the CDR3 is TGTGCCTGGAGTGGGGGACTGGTCAACACTGAAGCTTTCTTT.

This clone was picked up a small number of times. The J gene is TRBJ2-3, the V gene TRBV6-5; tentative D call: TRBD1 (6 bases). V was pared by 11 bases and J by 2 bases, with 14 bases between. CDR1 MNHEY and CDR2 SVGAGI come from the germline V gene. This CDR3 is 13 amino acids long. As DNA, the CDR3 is TGTGCCTGCGGGCCAGGGGACACAGATACGCAGTATTTT. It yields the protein CACGPGDTDTQYF.

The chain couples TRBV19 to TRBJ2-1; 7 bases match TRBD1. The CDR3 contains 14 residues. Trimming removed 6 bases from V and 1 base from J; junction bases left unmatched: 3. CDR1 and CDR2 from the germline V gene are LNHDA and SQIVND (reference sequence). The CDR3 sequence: CASSNRGSYNEQFF. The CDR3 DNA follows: TGTGCCAGTAGCAACAGGGGTTCCTACAATGAGCAGTTCTTC.

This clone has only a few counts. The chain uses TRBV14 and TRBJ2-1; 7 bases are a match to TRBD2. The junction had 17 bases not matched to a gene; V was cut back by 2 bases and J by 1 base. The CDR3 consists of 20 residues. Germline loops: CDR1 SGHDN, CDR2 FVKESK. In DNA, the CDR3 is TGTGCCAGCAGCCAACCCAGGAAGGGCGGGAGTAAAATTTCCTACAATGAGCAGTTCTTC. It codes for CASSQPRKGGSKISYNEQFF.

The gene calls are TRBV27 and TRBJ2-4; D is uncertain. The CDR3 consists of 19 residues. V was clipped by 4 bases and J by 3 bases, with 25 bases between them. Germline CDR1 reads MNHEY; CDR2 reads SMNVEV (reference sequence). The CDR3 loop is CASSSPVLADGESKNIQYF. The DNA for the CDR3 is TGTGCCAGCAGTTCACCCGTGTTGGCGGACGGAGAAAGCAAAAACATTCAGTACTTC.

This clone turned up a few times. This chain's CDR3 is CASRLSNLGQNTEAFF. The CDR3 DNA is TGTGCCAGCAGACTTAGTAATCTGGGACAAAACACTGAAGCTTTCTTT. The rearrangement uses TRBV7-6 and TRBJ1-1, with D tentatively TRBD1 (6 bases). Germline V gene sequence: CDR1 SGHVS, CDR2 FNYEAQ. CDR3 size: 16 residues. The V and J ends lost 6 bases and 2 bases respectively, with 19 bases between them.

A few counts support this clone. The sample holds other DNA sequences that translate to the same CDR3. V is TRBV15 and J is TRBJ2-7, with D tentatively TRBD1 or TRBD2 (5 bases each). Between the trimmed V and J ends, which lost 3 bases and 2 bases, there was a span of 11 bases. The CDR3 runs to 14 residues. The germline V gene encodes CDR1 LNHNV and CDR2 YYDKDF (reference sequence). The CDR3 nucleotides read TGTGCCACCAGCAGGACTGGGGGTGCCTACGAGCAGTACTTC. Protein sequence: CATSRTGGAYEQYF.

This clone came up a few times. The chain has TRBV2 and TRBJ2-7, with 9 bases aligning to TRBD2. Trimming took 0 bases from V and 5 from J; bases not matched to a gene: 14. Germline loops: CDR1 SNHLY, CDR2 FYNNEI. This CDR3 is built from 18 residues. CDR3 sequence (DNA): TGTGCCAGCAGTGAAGCAGGGCAGGGCTCTAGCGGGACCCACGAGCAGTACTTC. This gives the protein CASSEAGQGSSGTHEQYF. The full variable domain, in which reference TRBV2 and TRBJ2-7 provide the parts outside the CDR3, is EPEVTQTPSHQVTQMGQEVILRCVPISNHLYFYWYRQILGQKVEFLVSFYNNEISEKSEIFDDQFSVERPDGSNFTLKIRSTKLEDSAMYFCASSEAGQGSSGTHEQYFGPGTRLTVT.

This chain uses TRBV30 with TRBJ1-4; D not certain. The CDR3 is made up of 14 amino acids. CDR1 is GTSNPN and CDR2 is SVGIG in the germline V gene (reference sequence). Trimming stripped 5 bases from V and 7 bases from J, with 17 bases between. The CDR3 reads CAWLPGPRTEKLFF. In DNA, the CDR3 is TGTGCCTGGCTCCCGGGTCCCCGGACTGAAAAACTGTTTTTT.

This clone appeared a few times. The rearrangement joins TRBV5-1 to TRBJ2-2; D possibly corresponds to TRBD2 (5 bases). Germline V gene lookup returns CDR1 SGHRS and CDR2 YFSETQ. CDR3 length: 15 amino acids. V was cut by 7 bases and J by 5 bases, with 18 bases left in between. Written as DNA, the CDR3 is TGCGCCAGCTCGATCGAGCCACTAGGGACCGGGGAGCTGTTTTTT. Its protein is CASSIEPLGTGELFF.

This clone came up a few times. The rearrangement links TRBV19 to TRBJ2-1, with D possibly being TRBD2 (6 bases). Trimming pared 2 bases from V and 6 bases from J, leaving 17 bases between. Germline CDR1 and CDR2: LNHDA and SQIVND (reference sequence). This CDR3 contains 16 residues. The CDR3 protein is CASSIFGGLIRNEQFF. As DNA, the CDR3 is TGTGCCAGTAGTATATTCGGAGGGTTGATTCGCAATGAGCAGTTCTTC.

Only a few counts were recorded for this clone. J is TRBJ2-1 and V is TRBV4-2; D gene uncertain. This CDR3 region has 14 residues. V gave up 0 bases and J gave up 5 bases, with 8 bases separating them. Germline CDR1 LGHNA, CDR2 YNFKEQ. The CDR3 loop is CASSQERWNNEQFF. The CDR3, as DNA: TGTGCCAGCAGCCAAGAGAGGTGGAACAATGAGCAGTTCTTC.

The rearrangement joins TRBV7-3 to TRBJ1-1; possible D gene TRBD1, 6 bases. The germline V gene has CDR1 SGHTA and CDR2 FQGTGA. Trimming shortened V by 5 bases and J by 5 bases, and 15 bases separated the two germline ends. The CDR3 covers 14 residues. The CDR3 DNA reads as TGTGCCAGCAGCGGCGGTACAGGGAGGACTGAAGCTTTCTTT. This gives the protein CASSGGTGRTEAFF.

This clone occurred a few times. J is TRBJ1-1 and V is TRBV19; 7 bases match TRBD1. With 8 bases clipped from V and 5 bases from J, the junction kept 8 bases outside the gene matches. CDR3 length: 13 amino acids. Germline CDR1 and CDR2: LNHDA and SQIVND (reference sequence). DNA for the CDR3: TGTGCCAGTTCGGAGATCAGGGGGACTGAAGCTTTCTTT. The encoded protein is CASSEIRGTEAFF.

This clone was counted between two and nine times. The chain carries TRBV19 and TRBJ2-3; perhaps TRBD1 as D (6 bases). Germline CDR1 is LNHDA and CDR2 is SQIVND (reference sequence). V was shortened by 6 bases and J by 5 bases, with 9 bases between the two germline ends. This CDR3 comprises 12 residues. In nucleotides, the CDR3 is TGTGCCAGTAGAACAGGGATAGATACGCAGTATTTT. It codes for CASRTGIDTQYF.

This CDR3 is CASKDDRRYEQYF. Written as DNA, the CDR3 is TGTGCCAGTAAGGATGACCGCCGCTACGAGCAGTACTTC. The chain uses TRBV19 and TRBJ2-7; D uncertain. The CDR3 has 13 amino acids. Germline V gene lookup returns CDR1 LNHDA and CDR2 SQIVND (reference sequence). Trimming took 7 bases from V and 3 from J, leaving 13 bases between them.

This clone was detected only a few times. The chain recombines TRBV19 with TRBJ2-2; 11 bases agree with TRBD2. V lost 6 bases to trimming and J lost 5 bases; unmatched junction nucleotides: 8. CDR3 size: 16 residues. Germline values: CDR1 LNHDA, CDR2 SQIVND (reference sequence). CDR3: CASSLTSGSDTGELFF. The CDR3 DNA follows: TGTGCCAGTAGCCTAACTAGCGGGAGCGATACCGGGGAGCTGTTTTTT.

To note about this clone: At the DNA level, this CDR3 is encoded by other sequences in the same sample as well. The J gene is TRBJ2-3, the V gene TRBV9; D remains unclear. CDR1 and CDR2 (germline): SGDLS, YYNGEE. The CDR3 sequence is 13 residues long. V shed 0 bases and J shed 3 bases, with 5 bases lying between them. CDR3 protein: CASSVGGTDTQYF. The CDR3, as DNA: TGTGCCAGCAGCGTAGGTGGTACAGATACGCAGTATTTT.

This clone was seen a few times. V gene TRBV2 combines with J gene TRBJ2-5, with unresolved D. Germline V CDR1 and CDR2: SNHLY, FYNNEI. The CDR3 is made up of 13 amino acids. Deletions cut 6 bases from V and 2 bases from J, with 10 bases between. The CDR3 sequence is CASRQELQETQYF. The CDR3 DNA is TGTGCCAGCAGGCAAGAATTACAAGAGACCCAGTACTTC.

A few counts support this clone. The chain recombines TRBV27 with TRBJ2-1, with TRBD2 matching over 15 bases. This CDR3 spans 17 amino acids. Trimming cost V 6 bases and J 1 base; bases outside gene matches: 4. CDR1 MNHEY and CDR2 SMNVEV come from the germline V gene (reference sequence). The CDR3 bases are TGTGCCAGCAGATCGGGACTAGCGGGGGGTTCCTACAATGAGCAGTTCTTC. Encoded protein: CASRSGLAGGSYNEQFF.

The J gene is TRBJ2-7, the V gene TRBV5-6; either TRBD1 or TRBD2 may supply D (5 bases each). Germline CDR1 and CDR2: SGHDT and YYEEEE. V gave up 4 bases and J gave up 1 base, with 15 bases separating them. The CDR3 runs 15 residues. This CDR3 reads CASSPGTSISYEQYF. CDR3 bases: TGTGCCAGCAGCCCAGGGACGTCAATTTCCTACGAGCAGTACTTC.

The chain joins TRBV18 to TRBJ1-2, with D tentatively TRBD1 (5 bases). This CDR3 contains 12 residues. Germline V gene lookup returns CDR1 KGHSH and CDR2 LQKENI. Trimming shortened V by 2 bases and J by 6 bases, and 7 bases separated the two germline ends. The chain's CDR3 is CASSPSRDGYTF. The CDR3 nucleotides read TGTGCCAGCTCACCAAGCAGGGATGGCTACACCTTC.

The CDR3 is CASSLDPPGYEQYF. The CDR3 nucleotides are TGCGCCAGCAGCTTAGACCCTCCTGGGTACGAGCAGTACTTC. The V and J genes are TRBV5-1 and TRBJ2-7; unclear D gene. Trimming took off 2 bases at V and 4 bases at J, with 13 bases between the two ends. The germline CDR1 and CDR2 sequences are SGHRS and YFSETQ. The CDR3 sequence is 14 residues long.